The table lists the clone carrying this T cell receptor beta chain with a few counts. Its cognate antigen is unknown. This sample was taken from a study of long-term antiretroviral therapy in people with HIV. Survey-level resolution applied to immunoSEQ assay v3.0. The assay was immunoSEQ multiplex PCR, and TCRdb's table has in-frame clones only and misses some. The sample lists more than 45,000 clones; under 90% were seen once. Overall study results and limits: Narrower CDR3 length ranges marked HIV repertoires relative to controls. Once patients were on ART, diversity went higher but still fell short of transplant donor controls.

The sequenced sample was unsorted PBMCs, obtained 0.8 years after starting antiretroviral therapy. The sequence came from a woman aged 18-30 years with HIV.

The CDR3 protein is CASSSLGREGRDEQYF. The CDR3 DNA sequence: TGTGCCAGCAGCTCCCTGGGGCGGGAGGGCCGGGACGAGCAGTACTTC. The chain joins TRBV7-9 to TRBJ2-7; 9 bases fit TRBD2. This CDR3 region has 16 residues. Trimming removed 4 bases from V and 5 bases from J; junction bases left unmatched: 12. The germline CDR1 and CDR2 sequences are SEHNR and FQNEAQ (reference sequence).